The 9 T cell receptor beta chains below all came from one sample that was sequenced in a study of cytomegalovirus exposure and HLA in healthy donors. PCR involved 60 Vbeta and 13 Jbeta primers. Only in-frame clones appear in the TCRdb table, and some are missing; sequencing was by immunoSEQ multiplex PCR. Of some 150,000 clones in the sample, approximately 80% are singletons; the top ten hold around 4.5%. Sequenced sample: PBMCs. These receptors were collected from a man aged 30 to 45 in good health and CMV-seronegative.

DNA of the CDR3: TGTGCCAGCAGTAGGACAGGGGGCGATTACGAGCAGTACTTC. It codes for CASSRTGGDYEQYF. The genes are TRBV28 and TRBJ2-5; 11 positions match TRBD1. TRBJ2-7 matches the DNA end more closely, so the J call is doubtful. The germline CDR1 and CDR2 sequences are MDHEN and SYDVKM. CDR3 size: 14 residues.

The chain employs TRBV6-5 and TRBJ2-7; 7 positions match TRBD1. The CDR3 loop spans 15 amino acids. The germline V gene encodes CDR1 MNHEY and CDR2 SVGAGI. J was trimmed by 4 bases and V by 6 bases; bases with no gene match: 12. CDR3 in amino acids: CASRRSPGQIYEQYF. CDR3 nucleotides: TGTGCCAGCAGGCGTTCTCCGGGACAGATATACGAGCAGTACTTC.

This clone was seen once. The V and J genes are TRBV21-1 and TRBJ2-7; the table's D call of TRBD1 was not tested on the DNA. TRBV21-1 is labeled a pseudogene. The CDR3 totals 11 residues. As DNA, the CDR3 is TGTGCCAGCAGCAAAGGGGGGCAGGGCTACTTC. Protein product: CASSKGGQGYF.

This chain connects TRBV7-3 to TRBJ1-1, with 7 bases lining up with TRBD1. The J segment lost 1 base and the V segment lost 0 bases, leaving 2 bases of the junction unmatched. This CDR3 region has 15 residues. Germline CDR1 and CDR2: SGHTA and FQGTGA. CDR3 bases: TGTGCCAGCAGCTTAACAGGGGGCGCGAACACTGAAGCTTTCTTT. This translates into CASSLTGGANTEAFF.

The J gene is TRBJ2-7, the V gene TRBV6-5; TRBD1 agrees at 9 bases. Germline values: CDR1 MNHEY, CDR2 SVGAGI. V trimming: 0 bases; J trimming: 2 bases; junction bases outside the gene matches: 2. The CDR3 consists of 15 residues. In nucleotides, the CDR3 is TGTGCCAGCAGTTACTCTCGGGACAGGGCCTACGAGCAGTACTTC. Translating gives CASSYSRDRAYEQYF.

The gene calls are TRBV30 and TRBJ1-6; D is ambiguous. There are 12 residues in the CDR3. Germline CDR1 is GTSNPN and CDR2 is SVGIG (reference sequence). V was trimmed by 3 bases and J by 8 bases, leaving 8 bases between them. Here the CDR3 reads CAWRETDSPLHF. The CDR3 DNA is TGTGCCTGGAGGGAAACAGATTCACCCCTCCACTTT. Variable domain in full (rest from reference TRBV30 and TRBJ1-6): SQTIHQWPATLVQPVGSPLSLECTVEGTSNPNLYWYRQAAGRGLQLLFYSVGIGQISSEVPQNLSASRPQDRQFILSSKKLLLSDSGFYLCAWRETDSPLHFGNGTRLTVT.

In DNA form, the CDR3 reads TGTGCCAGCAGTCCGGGACTTCGGTTCAATGAGCAGTTCTTC. Amino acid sequence: CASSPGLRFNEQFF. The chain joins TRBV27 to TRBJ2-1; maybe TRBD2 (6 bases). CDR1 MNHEY and CDR2 SMNVEV come from the germline V gene (reference sequence). The CDR3 is 14 residues long. Between the trimmed V and J ends, which lost 5 bases and 6 bases, there was a span of 14 bases.

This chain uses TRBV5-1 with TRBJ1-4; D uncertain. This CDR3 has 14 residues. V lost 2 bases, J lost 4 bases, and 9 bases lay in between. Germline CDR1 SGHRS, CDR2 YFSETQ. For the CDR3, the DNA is TGCGCCAGCAGCTTAAGCCTCTTTAATGAAAAACTGTTTTTT. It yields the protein CASSLSLFNEKLFF.

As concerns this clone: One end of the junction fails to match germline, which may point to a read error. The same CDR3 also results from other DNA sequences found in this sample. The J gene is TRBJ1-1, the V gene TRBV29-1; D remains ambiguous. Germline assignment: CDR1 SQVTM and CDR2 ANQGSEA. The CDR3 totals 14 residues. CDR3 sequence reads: CSVGPLGGNTEAFF. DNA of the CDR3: TGCAGCGTTGGGCCCCTCGGCGGGAACACTGAGGCTTTCTTT. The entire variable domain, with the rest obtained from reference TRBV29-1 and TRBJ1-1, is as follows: SAVISQKPSRDICQRGTSLTIQCQVDSQVTMMFWYRQQPGQSLTLIATANQGSEATYESGFVIDKFPISRPNLTFSTLTVSNMSPEDSSIYLCSVGPLGGNTEAFFGQGTRLTVV.